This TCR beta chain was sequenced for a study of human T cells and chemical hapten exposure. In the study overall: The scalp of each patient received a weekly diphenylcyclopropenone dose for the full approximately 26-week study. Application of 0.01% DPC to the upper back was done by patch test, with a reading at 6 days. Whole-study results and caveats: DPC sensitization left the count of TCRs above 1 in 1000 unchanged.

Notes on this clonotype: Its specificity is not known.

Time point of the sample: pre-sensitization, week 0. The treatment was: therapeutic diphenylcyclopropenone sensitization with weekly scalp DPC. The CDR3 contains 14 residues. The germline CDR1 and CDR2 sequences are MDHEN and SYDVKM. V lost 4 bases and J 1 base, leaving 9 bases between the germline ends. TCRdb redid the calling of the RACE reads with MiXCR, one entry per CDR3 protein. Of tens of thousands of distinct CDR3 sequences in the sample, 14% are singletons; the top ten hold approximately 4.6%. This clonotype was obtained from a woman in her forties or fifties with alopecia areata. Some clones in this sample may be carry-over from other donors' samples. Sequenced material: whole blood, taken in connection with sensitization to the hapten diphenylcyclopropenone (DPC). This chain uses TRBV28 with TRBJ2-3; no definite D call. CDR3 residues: CASSYVAGTDTQYF. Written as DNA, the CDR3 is TGTGCCAGCAGTTATGTTGCGGGCACAGATACGCAGTATTTT.